The source of this TCR beta chain is a study of shared clonotypes between healthy human individuals. In the case of this clone: What it recognizes is unknown.

Study results and caveats: The represented genetic and exposure-history diversity was limited by the small number of donors.

Adults of Caucasian background living in Nashville, Tennessee made up all donors. This table comes from immunoSEQ multiplex PCR, and its TCRdb copy is limited to in-frame clones, with some not included. Of about 2.4 million clones in the sample, 93% were seen once. The CDR3 is made up of 14 amino acids. V was pared by 7 bases and J by 3 bases, with 19 bases between. CDR1 is SQVTM, CDR2 ANQGSEA, per germline. This rearrangement joins TRBV29-1 to TRBJ2-7; no firm D call. The sequencing sample was made of naive CD4+ T cells from PBMCs. The subset: CD45RA+ positively selected. The TCR originated in a man aged 18 to 30 in good health. Some clones in this sample may be carry-over from other donors' samples. The CDR3 DNA sequence: TGCAGCGCCACGGGCTCTCTGGGTAACTACGAGCAGTACTTC. Its translation: CSATGSLGNYEQYF.